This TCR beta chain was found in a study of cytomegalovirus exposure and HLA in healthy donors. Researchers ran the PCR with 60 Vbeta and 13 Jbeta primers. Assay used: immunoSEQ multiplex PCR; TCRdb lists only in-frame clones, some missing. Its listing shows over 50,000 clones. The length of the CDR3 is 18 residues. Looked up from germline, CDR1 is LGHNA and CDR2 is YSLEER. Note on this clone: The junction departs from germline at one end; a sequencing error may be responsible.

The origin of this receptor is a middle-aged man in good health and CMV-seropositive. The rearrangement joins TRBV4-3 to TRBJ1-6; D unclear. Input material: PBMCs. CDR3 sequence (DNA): TGCGCCAGCAGCCAAGATATTGGAGGGCCCCTAGGGAATTCACACCTCCACTTT. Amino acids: CASSQDIGGPLGNSHLHF.